This T cell receptor (beta chain) was identified in a study of cytomegalovirus exposure and HLA in healthy donors. In its sample, this clone was seen a few times. What it binds is not known. Overall study results and limits: Most TCR beta V segments were productive about 90% or about 30% of the time in an earlier analysis. Apart from CMV serostatus, no immune exposure information was available. Sequencing likely produced, as an artifact, a cluster of highly shared sequence variants.

Germline V gene sequence: CDR1 SGHTA, CDR2 FQGTGA. Trimming pared 4 bases from V and 4 bases from J, leaving 13 bases between. The CDR3 spans 14 residues. The primer mix had 60 Vbeta and 13 Jbeta primers. Assay used: immunoSEQ multiplex PCR; TCRdb lists only in-frame clones, some missing. The sample yields approximately 150,000 clones, about 74% seen once. This clonotype was obtained from a woman aged 60-75 years in good health and CMV-seronegative. Specimen: PBMCs. V usage is TRBV7-3 and J usage is TRBJ1-2; D is possibly TRBD1 (5 bases). The CDR3: CASSSQGGSYGYTF. Written as DNA, the CDR3 is TGTGCCAGCAGCTCCCAGGGCGGTAGCTATGGCTACACCTTC. The complete variable domain, with remaining parts taken from reference TRBV7-3 and TRBJ1-2, reads GAGVSQTPSNKVTEKGKYVELRCDPISGHTALYWYRQSLGQGPEFLIYFQGTGAADDSGLPNDRFFAVRPEGSVSTLKIQRTERGDSAVYLCASSSQGGSYGYTFGSGTRLTVV.